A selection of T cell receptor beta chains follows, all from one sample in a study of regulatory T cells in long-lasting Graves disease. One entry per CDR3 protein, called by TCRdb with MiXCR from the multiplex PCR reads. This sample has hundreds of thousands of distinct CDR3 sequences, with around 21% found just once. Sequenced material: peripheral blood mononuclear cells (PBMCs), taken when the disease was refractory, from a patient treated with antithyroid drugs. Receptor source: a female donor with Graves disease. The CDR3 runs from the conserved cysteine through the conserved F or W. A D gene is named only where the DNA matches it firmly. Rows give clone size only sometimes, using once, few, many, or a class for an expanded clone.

CSPWGRDSTYQETQYF	TGCAGTCCATGGGGAAGGGACTCAACGTACCAAGAGACCCAGTACTTC	TRBV20-1	TRBJ2-5	many	-
CASSIEDANQPQHF	TGTGCCAGTAGTATAGAAGACGCCAATCAGCCCCAGCATTTT	TRBV19	TRBJ1-5	-	-
CASSPRSGRAYEQYF	TGTGCCAGCAGCCCACGTAGCGGGAGAGCCTACGAGCAGTACTTC	TRBV7-2	TRBJ2-7	-	TRBD2
CASSSGLEGGQPQHF	TGTGCCAGCAGCTCGGGTTTGGAGGGAGGCCAGCCCCAGCATTTT	TRBV7-9	TRBJ1-5	few	-
CASSSRQGGDIQYF	TGTGCCAGCAGCTCGAGACAGGGTGGGGACATTCAGTACTTC	TRBV11-2	TRBJ2-4	many	TRBD1
CASSSSPTNYGYTF	TGTGCCAGCAGCTCGTCCCCCACTAACTATGGCTACACCTTC	TRBV7-9	TRBJ1-2	-	-
CAWGMGTQYF	TGTGCCTGGGGGATGGGGACCCAGTACTTC	TRBV30	TRBJ2-5	-	-
CSAGASSYEQYF	TGCAGTGCTGGGGCTAGTTCCTACGAGCAGTACTTC	TRBV20-1	TRBJ2-7	-	-
CASSGRDRGRGGSTEAFF	TGTGCCAGCAGCGGCCGGGACAGGGGGCGAGGGGGTAGTACTGAAGCTTTCTTT	TRBV11-2	TRBJ1-1	few	TRBD1
CSALAVNGQPQHF	TGCAGTGCCCTGGCGGTGAATGGGCAGCCCCAGCATTTT	TRBV20-1	TRBJ1-5	few	-
CSARLSESRAFF	TGCAGTGCTAGATTGTCCGAAAGTCGAGCTTTCTTT	TRBV20-1	TRBJ1-1	few	-
CASSLGLLGRGGTEQYF	TGTGCCAGCAGCTTAGGTTTATTGGGGCGGGGGGGGACCGAGCAGTACTTC	TRBV11-2	TRBJ2-7	few	TRBD2
CASSLVSQGFINYGYTF	TGTGCCAGCAGCTTAGTATCCCAGGGTTTTATTAACTATGGCTACACCTTC	TRBV7-9	TRBJ1-2	many	-
CSARGGGLALAFSYEQYF	TGCAGTGCTAGGGGGGGGGGCCTAGCGTTAGCGTTCTCCTACGAGCAGTACTTC	TRBV20-1	TRBJ2-7	few	-
CASTTQGGGSSSYEQYF	TGTGCCAGCACCACACAGGGAGGAGGGTCCTCTTCCTACGAGCAGTACTTC	TRBV6-2/TRBV6-3	TRBJ2-7	-	-
CASSHGGVNTEAFF	TGTGCCAGCAGTCACGGCGGGGTGAACACTGAAGCTTTCTTT	TRBV6-1	TRBJ1-1	many	-
CASSLALAGVFETQYF	TGTGCCAGCAGCTTAGCATTAGCTGGGGTGTTTGAGACCCAGTACTTC	TRBV7-8	TRBJ2-5	many	-
CASSLESGPAFF	TGTGCCAGCAGCTTAGAGTCCGGACCCGCTTTCTTT	TRBV7-8	TRBJ1-1	many	-